The 7 T cell receptor beta chains reported below all come from one sample, sequenced in a study of T-cell reconstitution after alpha-beta-depleted transplantation in children. Using unique molecular identifiers, the investigators prepared the TCRbeta library. MiXCR, applied by TCRdb to the PCR reads, yields one record per CDR3 protein. The sample carries about 24,000 distinct CDR3 sequences, approximately 10% recorded once. Sequencing used PBMCs from the stem cell graft donor, obtained from the stem cell graft. The receptor set was obtained from a human donor who donated a stem cell graft to a child with chronic granulomatous disease.

This clonotype showed up many times. The J gene is TRBJ1-2, the V gene TRBV20-1; D gene unclear. The germline gives CDR1 DFQATT, CDR2 SNEGSKA (reference sequence). The CDR3 is 11 amino acids. V lost 3 bases to trimming and J lost 8 bases, with 10 bases between them. In DNA, the CDR3 is TGCAGTGCTAGGATGGATTGGGGCTACACCTTC. Its protein is CSARMDWGYTF.

The chain joins TRBV24-1 to TRBJ2-5, with D hard to call. Germline CDR1 and CDR2: KGHDR and SFDVKD. This CDR3 is 10 amino acids long. CDR3 DNA: TGTGGTGGGATCGAAGAGACCCAGTACTTC. This translates into CGGIEETQYF.

This clonotype has at least ten counts. V and J are TRBV7-6 and TRBJ1-2, with no clear D. Between the trimmed V and J ends, which lost 1 base and 5 bases, there was a span of 8 bases. The germline V gene encodes CDR1 SGHVS and CDR2 FNYEAQ. The CDR3 consists of 13 residues. CDR3 nucleotide sequence: TGTGCCAGCAGCTTAGGTACGGCATATGGCTACACCTTC. It specifies CASSLGTAYGYTF.

Ten or more counts support this clonotype. V and J are TRBV2 and TRBJ1-1; a weak D match, TRBD1 (5 bases). The V end lost 7 bases, the J end lost 2 bases, and 17 bases lay between the germline ends. The germline gives CDR1 SNHLY, CDR2 FYNNEI. The CDR3 loop spans 15 amino acids. This CDR3 is CASMAPQGGNTEAFF. CDR3 coding DNA: TGTGCCAGCATGGCTCCGCAGGGTGGAAACACTGAAGCTTTCTTT.

The table lists this clonotype with many counts. J is TRBJ2-1 and V is TRBV4-1; D is unresolved. The V end lost 1 base, the J end lost 8 bases, and 9 bases lay between the germline ends. CDR1 and CDR2 (germline): MGHRA, YSYEKL. The CDR3 is made up of 13 amino acids. CDR3 amino acids: CASSQVVGYEQFF. CDR3 nucleotide sequence: TGCGCCAGCAGCCAAGTAGTAGGGTATGAGCAGTTCTTC.

This clonotype was seen ten or more times. The V gene is TRBV14, the J gene TRBJ2-2, with 7 bases lining up with TRBD1. The CDR3 consists of 15 residues. The J segment lost 1 base and the V segment lost 3 bases, leaving 2 bases of the junction unmatched. Germline lookup yields CDR1 SGHDN and CDR2 FVKESK. This chain's CDR3 is CASSQTGMNTGELFF. In nucleotides, the CDR3 is TGTGCCAGCAGCCAGACAGGGATGAACACCGGGGAGCTGTTTTTT.

At least ten counts were recorded for this clonotype. This chain joins TRBV5-6 and TRBJ1-6; D unresolved. Trimming stripped 5 bases from V and 6 bases from J, with 12 bases between. This CDR3 has 14 residues. Germline V gene lookup returns CDR1 SGHDT and CDR2 YYEEEE. CDR3 coding DNA: TGTGCCAGCAGTAACGGACGGACTAATTCACCCCTCCACTTT. It codes for CASSNGRTNSPLHF.